This is a list of T cell receptor beta chains from one sample in a study of shared clonotypes between healthy human individuals. The data were produced by immunoSEQ multiplex PCR, yet TCRdb's version contains in-frame clones alone and is incomplete. Of 2 million to 2.5 million clones listed, around 95% are singletons. The sample was naive CD4+ T cells sorted from blood. These TCRs come from a man aged 18-30 years in good health. CDR3s include the opening cysteine and the closing phenylalanine or tryptophan. A D gene is named only where the DNA matches it firmly. Only some rows state a clone size, as once, few, many or a class for expanded clones.

cdr3_aa cdr3_nt cdr3_length clone_size d_call j_call v_call
CASSLTTANTEAFF TGTGCCAGCTCACTCACAACAGCGAACACTGAAGCTTTCTTT 14 NA NA TRBJ1-1 TRBV18
CASSITENTEAFF TGTGCCAGCAGTATTACGGAGAACACTGAAGCTTTCTTT 13 NA NA TRBJ1-1 TRBV6-4
CSADLNTEAFF TGCAGTGCCGATCTGAACACTGAAGCTTTCTTT 11 NA NA TRBJ1-1 TRBV20-1
CASTLPGQGEQYF TGTGCCAGCACGCTACCGGGACAGGGGGAGCAGTACTTC 13 NA TRBD1 TRBJ2-7 TRBV28
CASSQGFSYEQYF TGCGCCAGCAGCCAAGGGTTCTCCTACGAGCAGTACTTC 13 NA NA TRBJ2-7 TRBV4-1
CAIKALRGPQETQYF TGTGCCATCAAAGCCCTCCGGGGACCTCAAGAGACCCAGTACTTC 15 NA NA TRBJ2-5 TRBV28
CASSSGLAGGGETQYF TGTGCCAGCAGCTCTGGACTAGCGGGAGGGGGGGAGACCCAGTACTTC 16 once TRBD2 TRBJ2-5 TRBV11-2
CAISELNMNAEAFF TGTGCCATCAGTGAGCTAAATATGAACGCTGAAGCTTTCTTT 14 NA NA TRBJ1-1 TRBV10-3
CASSQGLVDSPLHF TGTGCCAGCAGCCAAGGACTGGTGGATTCACCCCTCCACTTT 14 NA NA TRBJ1-6 TRBV14
CASSALGPQHF TGTGCCAGCAGTGCCCTTGGGCCCCAGCATTTT 11 NA NA TRBJ1-5 TRBV2